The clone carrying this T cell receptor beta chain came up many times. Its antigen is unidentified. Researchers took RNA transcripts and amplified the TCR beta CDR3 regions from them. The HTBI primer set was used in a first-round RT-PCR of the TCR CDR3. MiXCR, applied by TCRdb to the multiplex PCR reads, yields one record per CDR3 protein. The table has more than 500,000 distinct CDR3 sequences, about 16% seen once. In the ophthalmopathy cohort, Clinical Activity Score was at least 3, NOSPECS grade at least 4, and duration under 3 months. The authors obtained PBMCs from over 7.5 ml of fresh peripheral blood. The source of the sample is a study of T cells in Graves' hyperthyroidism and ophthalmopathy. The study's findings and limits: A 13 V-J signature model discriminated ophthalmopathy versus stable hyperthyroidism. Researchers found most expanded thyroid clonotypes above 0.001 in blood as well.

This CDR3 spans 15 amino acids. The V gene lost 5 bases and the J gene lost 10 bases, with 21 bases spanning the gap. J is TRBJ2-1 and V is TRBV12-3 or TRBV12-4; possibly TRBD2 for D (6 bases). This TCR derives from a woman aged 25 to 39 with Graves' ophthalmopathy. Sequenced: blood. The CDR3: CASSLGLGGSEEQFF. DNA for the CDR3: TGTGCCAGCAGTCTGGGGCTCGGGGGTTCAGAAGAGCAGTTCTTC.